A selection of T cell receptor beta chains follows, all from one sample in a study of blood T cell repertoires in COVID-19. Assay: immunoSEQ multiplex PCR; the TCRdb copy retains only in-frame clones and omits some. The sample has 55,000 to 80,000 clones; around 90% are singletons. Sequencing used peripheral blood. Receptors were obtained from a man between 65 and 79 years old with acute or convalescent COVID-19. Both conserved end residues are part of each CDR3. A D gene is named only where the DNA matches it firmly. Clone size is not always given. Where it is, it says once, few, many or a class for expanded clones.

J gene | V gene | CDR3 length | D gene | clone size | CDR3 protein | CDR3 DNA
TRBJ2-3 | TRBV2 | 13 | - | - | CAKSTGPTDTQYF | TGTGCCAAATCGACAGGTCCCACAGATACGCAGTATTTT
TRBJ2-1 | TRBV6-5 | 15 | - | - | CASSYSIQAQYGQFF | TGTGCCAGCAGTTACTCGATCCAGGCCCAATATGGGCAGTTCTTC
TRBJ2-7 | TRBV14 | 13 | - | many | CASSHLQAYEQYF | TGTGCCAGCAGCCACCTACAGGCCTACGAGCAGTACTTC
TRBJ2-5 | TRBV28 | 14 | TRBD1 | - | CASSLTGTQETQYF | TGTGCCAGCAGTTTGACAGGGACCCAAGAGACCCAGTACTTC
TRBJ2-5 | TRBV15 | 15 | - | - | CATSRDWQFQETQYF | TGTGCCACCAGCAGAGATTGGCAGTTCCAAGAGACCCAGTACTTC
TRBJ2-1 | TRBV7-2 | 16 | - | - | CASSPHAGDTGDEQFF | TGTGCCAGCAGCCCTCACGCCGGGGATACGGGCGATGAGCAGTTCTTC
TRBJ1-5 | TRBV6-6 | 15 | - | - | CASSYDSRSSQPQHF | TGTGCCAGCAGTTACGACAGTCGGTCATCTCAGCCCCAGCATTTT
TRBJ2-7 | TRBV5-6 | 14 | TRBD1 | - | CASSRVRGLYEQYF | TGTGCCAGCAGCCGCGTCAGGGGGCTCTACGAGCAGTACTTC
TRBJ2-2 | TRBV5-5 | 16 | - | - | CASSLRATRETGELFF | TGTGCCAGCAGCTTGAGGGCGACCAGGGAAACCGGGGAGCTGTTTTTT
TRBJ1-2 | TRBV5-1 | 15 | TRBD1 | - | CASSPLQGSYYGYTF | TGCGCCAGCAGCCCCTTACAGGGGTCCTACTATGGCTACACCTTC